This T cell receptor beta chain was sequenced during a study of STAT5B mutations in CD4+ large granular lymphocyte leukemia. This CDR3 comprises 14 residues. Germline V CDR1 and CDR2: SGHNT, YYREEE (reference sequence). V lost 10 bases and J 0 bases, leaving 16 bases between the germline ends. Sequenced by immunoSEQ multiplex PCR; TCRdb stores in-frame clones only, minus some. This table holds fewer than 30,000 clones, roughly 79% found once. Study-level points and caveats: Approximately 25% of private leukemic clonotypes occurred rarely in other patients' non-leukemic repertoires. CD4-sorted patient repertoires seemed more clonal than healthy CD4+ repertoires.

Notes on this clone: Its matching antigen is unknown.

The J gene is TRBJ1-2, the V gene TRBV5-4, with D perhaps TRBD1 (5 bases). The sequenced material came from CD4+ T cells from blood buffy coats. The sequence was obtained from a human donor in good health. CDR3 coding DNA: TGTGCCGGGTCGAAGGACACGGCTAACTATGGCTACACCTTC. This translates into CAGSKDTANYGYTF.